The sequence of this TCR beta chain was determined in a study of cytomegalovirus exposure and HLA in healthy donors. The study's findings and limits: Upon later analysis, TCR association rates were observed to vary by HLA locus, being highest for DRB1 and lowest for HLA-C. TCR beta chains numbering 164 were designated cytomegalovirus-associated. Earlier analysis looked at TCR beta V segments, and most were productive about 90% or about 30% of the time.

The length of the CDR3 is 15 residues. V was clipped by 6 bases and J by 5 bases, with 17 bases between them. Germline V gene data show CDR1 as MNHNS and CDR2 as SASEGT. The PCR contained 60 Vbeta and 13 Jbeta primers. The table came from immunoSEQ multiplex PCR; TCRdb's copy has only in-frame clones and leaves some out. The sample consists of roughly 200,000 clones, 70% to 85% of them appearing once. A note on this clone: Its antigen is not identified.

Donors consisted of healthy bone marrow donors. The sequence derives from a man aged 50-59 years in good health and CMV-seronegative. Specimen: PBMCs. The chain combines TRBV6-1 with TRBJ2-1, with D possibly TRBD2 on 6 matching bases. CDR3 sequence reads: CASRSLLGGNNEQFF. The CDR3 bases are TGTGCCAGCAGATCCCTTTTGGGGGGTAACAATGAGCAGTTCTTC.